The source of this T cell receptor beta chain is a study of T cell responses to AZD1222 COVID-19 vaccine. Overall study findings and caveats: Variant regions that are unmutated are reportedly the target of nearly half of spike-specific TCRs. Donors skewed white British and female; clonal diversity was possibly underestimated. Repertoire sampling occurred only after the peak T cell response. Baseline seropositives among AZD1222 recipients totaled only 6 or 7.

Generated by immunoSEQ multiplex PCR, the TCRdb table keeps only in-frame clones and is missing some. The specimen's table records about 140,000 clones. As concerns this clone: Its antigen is undetermined.

The V end lost 2 bases, the J end lost 3 bases, and 10 bases lay between the germline ends. The CDR3 sequence is 13 residues long. The germline gives CDR1 SQVTM, CDR2 ANQGSEA. The V gene is TRBV29-1, the J gene TRBJ1-1, with a possible D match to TRBD1 (6 bases). Sequencing was done on a sample of peripheral blood. This sequence originates from an adult in good health. CDR3 amino acids: CSVEWGADTEAFF. For the CDR3, the DNA is TGCAGCGTTGAATGGGGGGCAGACACTGAAGCTTTCTTT.